Described below is a single T cell receptor (beta chain) sequence and its context. Its antigen is not identified. This entry belongs to a study of blood T cells in healthy people across ages. Broader study findings: Older age coincided with a roughly linear decline in TCR beta diversity per million T cells.

PCR was performed a second time for about 6 to 12 cycles using a sample-barcoded 5' primer and a J-beta primer mix. A single record per CDR3 protein comes from TCRdb applying MiXCR to the 5' RACE reads. The sample records 800,000 or so distinct CDR3 sequences, less than 80% being singletons. The CDR3 spans 15 residues. With V trimmed by 4 bases and J by 7 bases, 9 bases remained unmatched. Germline lookup yields CDR1 LGHNA and CDR2 YNFKEQ. The chain recombines TRBV4-2 with TRBJ1-4; 7 bases align to TRBD1. The sequenced sample consisted of blood. The TCR was taken from a man aged 30 to 45 in good health. In nucleotides, the CDR3 is TGTGCCAGCAGCCTACGGTTAGACAGGGCTGAAAAACTGTTTTTT. It is translated as CASSLRLDRAEKLFF.